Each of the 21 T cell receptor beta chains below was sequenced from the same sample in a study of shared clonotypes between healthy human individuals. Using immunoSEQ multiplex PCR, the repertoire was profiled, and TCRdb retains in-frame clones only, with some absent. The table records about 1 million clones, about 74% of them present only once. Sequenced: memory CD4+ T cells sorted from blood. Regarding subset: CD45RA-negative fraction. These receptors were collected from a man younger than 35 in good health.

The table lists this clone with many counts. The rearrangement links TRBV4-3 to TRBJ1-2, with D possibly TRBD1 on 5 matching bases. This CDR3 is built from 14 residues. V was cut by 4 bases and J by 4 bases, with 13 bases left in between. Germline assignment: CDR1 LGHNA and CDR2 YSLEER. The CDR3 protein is CASSPGGGAYGYTF. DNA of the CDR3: TGCGCCAGCAGCCCAGGCGGAGGGGCCTATGGCTACACCTTC.

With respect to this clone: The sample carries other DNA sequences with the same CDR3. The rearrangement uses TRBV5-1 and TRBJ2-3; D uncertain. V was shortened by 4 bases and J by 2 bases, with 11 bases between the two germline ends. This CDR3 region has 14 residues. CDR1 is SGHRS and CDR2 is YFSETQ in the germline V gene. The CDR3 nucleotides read TGCGCCAGCAGCCTGCAGGAGTCCACAGATACGCAGTATTTT. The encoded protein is CASSLQESTDTQYF.

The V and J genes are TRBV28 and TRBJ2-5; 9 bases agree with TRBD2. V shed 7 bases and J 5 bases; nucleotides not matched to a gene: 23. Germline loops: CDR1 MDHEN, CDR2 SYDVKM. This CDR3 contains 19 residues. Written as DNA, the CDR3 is TGTGCCAGCAACCCCTCCGTCGGCGGGAGGGCCAAGAATATGGAGACCCAGTACTTC. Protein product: CASNPSVGGRAKNMETQYF. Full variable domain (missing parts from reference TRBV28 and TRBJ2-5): DVKVTQSSRYLVKRTGEKVFLECVQDMDHENMFWYRQDPGLGLRLIYFSYDVKMKEKGDIPEGYSVSREKKERFSLILESASTNQTSMYLCASNPSVGGRAKNMETQYFGPGTRLLVL.

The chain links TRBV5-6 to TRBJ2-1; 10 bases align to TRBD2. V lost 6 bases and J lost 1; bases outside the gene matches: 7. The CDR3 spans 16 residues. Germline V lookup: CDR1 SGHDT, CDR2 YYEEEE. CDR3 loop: CASIALAGVSYNEQFF. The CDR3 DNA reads TGTGCCAGCATTGCCCTAGCGGGAGTATCCTACAATGAGCAGTTCTTC.

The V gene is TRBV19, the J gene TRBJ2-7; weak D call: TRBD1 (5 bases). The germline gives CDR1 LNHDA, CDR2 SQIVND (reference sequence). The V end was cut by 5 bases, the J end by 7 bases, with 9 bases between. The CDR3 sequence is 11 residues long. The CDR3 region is CASSLDTEQYF. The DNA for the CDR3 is TGTGCCAGTAGTTTGGACACAGAGCAGTACTTC.

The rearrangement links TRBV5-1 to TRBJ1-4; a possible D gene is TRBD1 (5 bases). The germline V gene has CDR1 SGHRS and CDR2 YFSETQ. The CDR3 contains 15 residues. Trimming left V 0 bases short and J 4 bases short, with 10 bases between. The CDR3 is CASSLAAGHNEKLFF. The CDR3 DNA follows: TGCGCCAGCAGCTTGGCGGCAGGGCATAATGAAAAACTGTTTTTT.

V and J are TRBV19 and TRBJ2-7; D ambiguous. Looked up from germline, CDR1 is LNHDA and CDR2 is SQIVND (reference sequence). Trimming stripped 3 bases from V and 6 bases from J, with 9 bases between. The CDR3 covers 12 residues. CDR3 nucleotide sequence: TGTGCCAGTAGTATGATGGGGTCCGAGCAGTACTTC. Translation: CASSMMGSEQYF. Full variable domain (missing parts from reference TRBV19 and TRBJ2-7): DGGITQSPKYLFRKEGQNVTLSCEQNLNHDAMYWYRQDPGQGLRLIYYSQIVNDFQKGDIAEGYSVSREKKESFPLTVTSAQKNPTAFYLCASSMMGSEQYFGPGTRLTVT.

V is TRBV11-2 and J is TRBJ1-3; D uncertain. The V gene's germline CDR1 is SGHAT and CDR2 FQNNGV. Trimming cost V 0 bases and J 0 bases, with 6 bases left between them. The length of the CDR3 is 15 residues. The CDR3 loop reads CASSLDGVSGNTIYF. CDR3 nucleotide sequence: TGTGCCAGCAGCTTAGACGGTGTCTCTGGAAACACCATATATTTT. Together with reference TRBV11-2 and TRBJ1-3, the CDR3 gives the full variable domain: EAGVAQSPRYKIIEKRQSVAFWCNPISGHATLYWYQQILGQGPKLLIQFQNNGVVDDSQLPKDRFSAERLKGVDSTLKIQPAKLEDSAVYLCASSLDGVSGNTIYFGEGSWLTVV.

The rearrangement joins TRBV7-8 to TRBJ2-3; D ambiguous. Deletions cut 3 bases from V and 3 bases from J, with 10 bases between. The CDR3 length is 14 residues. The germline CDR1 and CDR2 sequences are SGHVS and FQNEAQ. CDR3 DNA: TGTGCCAGCAGCTTGGAAGACTGGACAGATACGCAGTATTTT. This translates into CASSLEDWTDTQYF.

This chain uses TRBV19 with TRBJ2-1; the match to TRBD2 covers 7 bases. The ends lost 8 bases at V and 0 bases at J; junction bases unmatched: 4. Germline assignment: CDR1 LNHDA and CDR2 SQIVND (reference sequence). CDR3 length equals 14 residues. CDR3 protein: CASGAGSSYNEQFF. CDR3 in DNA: TGTGCCAGTGGAGCGGGGAGCTCCTACAATGAGCAGTTCTTC.

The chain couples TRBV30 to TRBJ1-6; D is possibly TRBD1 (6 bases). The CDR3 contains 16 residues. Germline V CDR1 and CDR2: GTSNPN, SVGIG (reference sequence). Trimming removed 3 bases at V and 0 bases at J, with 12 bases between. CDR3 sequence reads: CAWRGGSSSYNSPLHF. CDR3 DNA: TGTGCCTGGAGGGGGGGCAGCTCCTCCTATAATTCACCCCTCCACTTT.

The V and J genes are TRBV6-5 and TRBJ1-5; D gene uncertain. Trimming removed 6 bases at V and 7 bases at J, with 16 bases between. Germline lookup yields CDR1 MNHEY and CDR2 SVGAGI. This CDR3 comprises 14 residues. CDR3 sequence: CASRPGGIGQPQHF. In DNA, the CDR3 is TGTGCCAGCAGGCCGGGAGGGATTGGACAGCCCCAGCATTTT.

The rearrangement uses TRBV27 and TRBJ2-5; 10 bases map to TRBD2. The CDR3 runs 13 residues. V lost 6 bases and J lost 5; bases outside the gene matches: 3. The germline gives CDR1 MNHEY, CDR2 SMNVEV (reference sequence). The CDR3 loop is CASRGLAMETQYF. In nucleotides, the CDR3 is TGTGCCAGCAGGGGACTAGCGATGGAGACCCAGTACTTC.

The chain's CDR3 is CSASETEQFF. The CDR3 DNA reads TGCAGTGCTAGCGAAACTGAGCAGTTCTTC. The J gene is TRBJ2-1, the V gene TRBV20-1; D is ambiguous. Trimming took 3 bases from V and 9 from J, leaving 6 bases between them. Germline loops: CDR1 DFQATT, CDR2 SNEGSKA (reference sequence). The CDR3 runs 10 residues.

The CDR3 DNA follows: TGTGCCAGCTCACCTACGATAAGAGGGAATGAGCAGTTCTTC. As protein: CASSPTIRGNEQFF. The chain recombines TRBV18 with TRBJ2-1, with D maybe TRBD2 (5 bases). Between the trimmed V and J ends, which lost 3 bases and 7 bases, there was a span of 13 bases. Germline V CDR1 and CDR2: KGHSH, LQKENI. There are 14 residues in the CDR3. The full variable domain, completed using reference TRBV18 and TRBJ2-1, is NAGVMQNPRHLVRRRGQEARLRCSPMKGHSHVYWYRQLPEEGLKFMVYLQKENIIDESGMPKERFSAEFPKEGPSILRIQQVVRGDSAAYFCASSPTIRGNEQFFGPGTRLTVL.

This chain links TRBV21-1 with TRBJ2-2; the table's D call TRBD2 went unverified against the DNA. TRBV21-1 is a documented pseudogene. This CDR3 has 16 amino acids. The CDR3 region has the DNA TGTGCCAGCAGCAAAGGAGGGACTACGAACACCGGGGAGCTGTTTTTT. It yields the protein CASSKGGTTNTGELFF.

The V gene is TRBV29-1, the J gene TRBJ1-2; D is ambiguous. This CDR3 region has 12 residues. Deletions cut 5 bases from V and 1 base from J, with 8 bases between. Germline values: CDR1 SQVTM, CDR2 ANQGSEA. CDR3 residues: CSVSDINYGYTF. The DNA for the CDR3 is TGCAGCGTTTCTGATATTAACTATGGCTACACCTTC.

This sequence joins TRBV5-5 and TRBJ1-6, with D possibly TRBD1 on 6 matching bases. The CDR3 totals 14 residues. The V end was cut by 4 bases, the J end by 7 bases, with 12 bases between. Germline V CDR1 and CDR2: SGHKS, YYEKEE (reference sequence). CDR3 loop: CASSAGGRNSPLHF. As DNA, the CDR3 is TGTGCCAGCAGCGCCGGGGGGCGGAATTCACCCCTCCACTTT. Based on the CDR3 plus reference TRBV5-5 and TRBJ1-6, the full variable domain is DAGVTQSPTHLIKTRGQQVTLRCSPISGHKSVSWYQQVLGQGPQFIFQYYEKEERGRGNFPDRFSARQFPNYSSELNVNALLLGDSALYLCASSAGGRNSPLHFGNGTRLTVT.

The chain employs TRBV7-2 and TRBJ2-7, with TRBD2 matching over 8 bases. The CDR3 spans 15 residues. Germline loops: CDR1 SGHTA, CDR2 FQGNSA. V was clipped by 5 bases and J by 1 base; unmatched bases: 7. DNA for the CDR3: TGTGCCAGCAGCCCTGGACTAGCATTGTCCTACGAGCAGTACTTC. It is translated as CASSPGLALSYEQYF.

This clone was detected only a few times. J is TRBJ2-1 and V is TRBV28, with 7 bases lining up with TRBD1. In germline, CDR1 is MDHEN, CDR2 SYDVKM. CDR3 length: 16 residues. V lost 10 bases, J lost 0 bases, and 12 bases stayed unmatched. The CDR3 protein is CATRGYQERSYNEQFF. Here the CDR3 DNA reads TGTGCCACCAGGGGGTATCAGGAGCGCTCCTACAATGAGCAGTTCTTC.

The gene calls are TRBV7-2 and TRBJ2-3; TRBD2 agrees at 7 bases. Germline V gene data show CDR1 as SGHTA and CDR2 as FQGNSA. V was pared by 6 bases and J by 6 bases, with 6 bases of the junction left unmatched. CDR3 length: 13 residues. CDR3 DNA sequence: TGTGCCAGCAGAGGTGGCGGGGGTGATACGCAGTATTTT. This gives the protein CASRGGGGDTQYF.